This entry concerns a single T cell receptor (beta chain). One end of the junction fails to match germline, which may point to a read error. From the RT-PCR reads, TCRdb called clonotypes with MiXCR, one entry per CDR3 protein. This table holds approximately 170,000 distinct CDR3 sequences, approximately 30% found once. The data derive from a study of patients and donors after allogeneic stem cell transplantation. The TCR sequence derives from a human donor who was either an allogeneic HSCT recipient or a stem cell or donor lymphocyte infusion donor (not recorded which). It is not recorded whose cells these are; they may come from a transplant donor. The material sequenced was blood, either unsorted or a sorted T cell fraction (not recorded which).

CDR3 in DNA: TGTGCTAGCAGCTTAGCCCATTCAAATGAGCAGTTCTTC. It is translated as CASSLAHSNEQFF. The chain carries TRBV7-7 and TRBJ2-1; D remains unclear. In germline, CDR1 is SSHAT, CDR2 FNYEAQ (reference sequence). The CDR3 loop spans 13 amino acids.